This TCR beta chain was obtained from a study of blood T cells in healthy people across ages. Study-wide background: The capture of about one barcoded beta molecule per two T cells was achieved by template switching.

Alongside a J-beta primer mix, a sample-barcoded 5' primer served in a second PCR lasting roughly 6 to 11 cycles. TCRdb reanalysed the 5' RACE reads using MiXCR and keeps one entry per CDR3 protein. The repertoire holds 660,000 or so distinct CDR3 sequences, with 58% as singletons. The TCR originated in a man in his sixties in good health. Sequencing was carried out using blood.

The CDR3 sequence is CASSIDSGGSYEQFF. The DNA of the CDR3 is TGTGCCAGTAGTATAGATAGCGGGGGGTCCTACGAGCAGTTCTTC. The genes are TRBV19 and TRBJ2-1; the match to TRBD2 covers 10 bases. The germline V gene encodes CDR1 LNHDA and CDR2 SQIVND (reference sequence). The J segment lost 10 bases and the V segment lost 0 bases, leaving 6 bases of the junction unmatched. The CDR3 sequence is 15 residues long. Full variable domain (remainder filled in from reference TRBV19 and TRBJ2-1): DGGITQSPKYLFRKEGQNVTLSCEQNLNHDAMYWYRQDPGQGLRLIYYSQIVNDFQKGDIAEGYSVSREKKESFPLTVTSAQKNPTAFYLCASSIDSGGSYEQFFGPGTRLTVL.